A single sample gave rise to the 14 T cell receptor beta chains below, sequenced in a study of blood T cell repertoires in COVID-19 (dated by TCRdb to 2020 to 2022). The library was generated by the immunoSEQ multiplex PCR assay. TCRdb carries this immuneACCESS record with in-frame sequences only. Its versions omit some clonotypes, under half of them owing to an unresolved V gene in the studies checked, with the rest unexplained. The sample table shows tens of thousands of clones, and about 90% are seen once. Jointly, the top ten make up more than 25% of the sample. Sequencing was carried out using peripheral blood. These receptors came from a man in his 70s with active COVID-19.

Worth noting for this clone: The junction departs from germline at one end; a sequencing error may be responsible. The CDR3 DNA follows: TGTGCCGTAACCGGACGCCCGGGGGGGGCCGGGGAGCTGTTCTTT. Protein product: CAVTGRPGGAGELFF. The chain links TRBV6-5 to TRBJ2-2; 8 positions agree with TRBD2. The CDR3 extends over 15 amino acids. Per the germline V gene, CDR1 is MNHEY and CDR2 is SVGAGI.

The chain has TRBV19 and TRBJ2-7; D is ambiguous. The CDR3 totals 12 residues. Trimming left V 1 base short and J 3 bases short, with 4 bases between. Germline values: CDR1 LNHDA, CDR2 SQIVND (reference sequence). The CDR3: CASSIGGYEQYF. DNA of the CDR3: TGTGCCAGTAGTATAGGAGGCTACGAGCAGTACTTC.

The CDR3 region has the DNA TGTGCCAGTAATCTAAAGGGGGGCAATCAGCCCCAGCATTTT. As protein: CASNLKGGNQPQHF. V usage is TRBV19 and J usage is TRBJ1-5, with a tentative D call TRBD1 (6 bases). Trimming took off 7 bases at V and 2 bases at J, with 12 bases between the two ends. Germline lookup yields CDR1 LNHDA and CDR2 SQIVND (reference sequence). The CDR3 totals 14 residues.

V gene TRBV6-4 combines with J gene TRBJ2-5; no definite D call. The CDR3 is 16 amino acids. Deletions cut 6 bases from V and 2 bases from J, with 19 bases between. Germline V gives CDR1 MRHNA, CDR2 SNTAGT. Written as DNA, the CDR3 is TGTGCCAGCAGGTGTCCAACCACGTACCTACAAGAGACCCAGTACTTC. Amino acids: CASRCPTTYLQETQYF.

The chain couples TRBV4-1 to TRBJ2-7, with 9 bases lining up with TRBD1. The junction had 13 bases not matched to a gene; V was cut back by 4 bases and J by 6 bases. The germline V gene has CDR1 MGHRA and CDR2 YSYEKL. The CDR3 is 16 amino acids. The DNA for the CDR3 is TGCGCCAGCAGCCTCACCAAGAGTACAGGGGGCATCGAGCAGTACTTC. The encoded protein is CASSLTKSTGGIEQYF.

This chain links TRBV24-1 with TRBJ2-1, with D maybe TRBD2 (6 bases). Trimming took 2 bases from V and 0 from J, leaving 7 bases between them. CDR3 length: 15 residues. Germline values: CDR1 KGHDR, CDR2 SFDVKD. CDR3 sequence: CATSDSGGSYNEQFF. DNA of the CDR3: TGTGCCACCAGTGATTCCGGGGGCTCCTACAATGAGCAGTTCTTC.

J is TRBJ1-5 and V is TRBV19; D is perhaps TRBD1 (6 bases). This CDR3 is 15 amino acids long. CDR1 LNHDA and CDR2 SQIVND come from the germline V gene (reference sequence). Trimming took off 7 bases at V and 6 bases at J, with 19 bases between the two ends. The CDR3 DNA is TGTGCCAGTACCTCTCCCAGGGGATCGCTTCAGCCCCAGCATTTT. This gives the protein CASTSPRGSLQPQHF.

The chain recombines TRBV27 with TRBJ2-2; 11 nucleotides match TRBD2. With 6 bases clipped from V and 0 bases from J, the junction kept 3 bases outside the gene matches. CDR3 length: 16 amino acids. Germline loops: CDR1 MNHEY, CDR2 SMNVEV (reference sequence). CDR3 amino acids: CASRLAGVPNTGELFF. The CDR3 DNA reads as TGTGCCAGCAGACTAGCGGGGGTTCCGAACACCGGGGAGCTGTTTTTT.

This chain links TRBV28 with TRBJ2-2, with 8 bases that match TRBD1. V dropped 3 bases and J dropped 7; count of bases not matched to a gene: 7. This CDR3 is 15 amino acids long. In germline, CDR1 is MDHEN, CDR2 SYDVKM. The chain's CDR3 is CASSFSGGAGGELFF. DNA for the CDR3: TGTGCCAGCAGTTTTTCAGGGGGCGCGGGCGGGGAGCTGTTTTTT.

The chain employs TRBV5-1 and TRBJ1-4; 7 bases are shared with TRBD1. Germline assignment: CDR1 SGHRS and CDR2 YFSETQ. The trim removed 1 base at V and 0 bases at J, leaving 6 bases unmatched. The CDR3 runs to 17 residues. The CDR3 region is CASSLSTGPATNEKLFF. CDR3 bases: TGCGCCAGCAGCTTGTCGACAGGGCCCGCAACTAATGAAAAACTGTTTTTT.

On this clone itself: An end of the junction differs from the germline gene, which may be a read error. The chain employs TRBV30 and TRBJ1-6, with 7 positions matching TRBD1. The germline V gene encodes CDR1 GTSNPN and CDR2 SVGIG (reference sequence). The CDR3 runs 13 residues. In DNA form, the CDR3 reads TGTGCCTGGGGGGGACAGACTAATTCAGCCCTCCACTTT. Translation: CAWGGQTNSALHF.

For the CDR3, the DNA is TGTGCCAGCAGCTCGTCCTTGGAGAGGCCGGCCCCCTACGAGCAGTACTTC. This sequence encodes CASSSSLERPAPYEQYF. This chain links TRBV7-9 with TRBJ2-7, with D unresolved. V lost 4 bases to trimming and J lost 2 bases, with 21 bases between them. The CDR3 is made up of 17 amino acids. Germline loops: CDR1 SEHNR, CDR2 FQNEAQ (reference sequence).

By sample share, this clone is medium-sized. V gene TRBV28 combines with J gene TRBJ1-1, with 8 bases aligning to TRBD1. Germline V gene sequence: CDR1 MDHEN, CDR2 SYDVKM. V shed 2 bases and J 0 bases; nucleotides not matched to a gene: 11. The CDR3 is 18 amino acids. CDR3 nucleotide sequence: TGTGCCAGCAGTTTAGGATCAGGACAGGGATTAATGAACACTGAAGCTTTCTTT. It encodes CASSLGSGQGLMNTEAFF. The full variable domain, completed using reference TRBV28 and TRBJ1-1, is DVKVTQSSRYLVKRTGEKVFLECVQDMDHENMFWYRQDPGLGLRLIYFSYDVKMKEKGDIPEGYSVSREKKERFSLILESASTNQTSMYLCASSLGSGQGLMNTEAFFGQGTRLTVV.

The chain links TRBV27 to TRBJ1-2, with TRBD1 matching 11 bases. This CDR3 has 15 residues. With V trimmed by 5 bases and J by 7 bases, 9 bases remained unmatched. Germline CDR1 MNHEY, CDR2 SMNVEV (reference sequence). CDR3 nucleotides: TGTGCCAGCAGTACGCTCCCCGGGACAGGGGGTGGCTACACCTTC. It translates to CASSTLPGTGGGYTF.